These 21 T cell receptor beta chains were all obtained from the same sample, sequenced in a study of identical twins. TCRdb used MiXCR to reprocess the 5' RACE reads, holding one entry per CDR3 protein. The sample records around 480,000 distinct CDR3 sequences, 13% to 15% being singletons. These data were also reused for a study on yellow fever vaccine responses in identical twins.

The specimen was CD4+ T cells sorted from blood. Receptors were obtained from a woman under 30 in good health.

The J gene is TRBJ2-7, the V gene TRBV2, with D possibly matching TRBD1 (5 bases). The CDR3 runs to 13 residues. Deletions cut 11 bases from V and 6 bases from J, with 20 bases between. CDR1 is SNHLY, CDR2 FYNNEI, per germline. CDR3 coding DNA: TGTGCCGGCGCCGCAGGGTCTCTTGGCGAGCAGTACTTC. Amino acids: CAGAAGSLGEQYF.

This clonotype was observed many times. The chain couples TRBV12-3 or TRBV12-4 to TRBJ2-6, with a possible D match to TRBD1 (6 bases). V lost 2 bases and J lost 3, with 8 bases in between. The CDR3 runs 15 residues. The CDR3 sequence: CASSLQGLGANVLTF. Here the CDR3 DNA reads TGTGCCAGCAGTTTACAGGGGCTTGGGGCCAACGTCCTGACTTTC.

This clonotype has ten or more counts. The V call is TRBV2, the J call TRBJ2-1; the match to TRBD2 covers 7 bases. The V segment lost 6 bases and the J segment 0 bases; nucleotides outside the gene matches: 2. This CDR3 is built from 14 residues. Germline values: CDR1 SNHLY, CDR2 FYNNEI. The CDR3 sequence is CASRGGSSYNEQFF. CDR3 coding DNA: TGTGCCAGCAGGGGGGGGAGCTCCTACAATGAGCAGTTCTTC. The variable domain in full, completed from reference TRBV2 and TRBJ2-1, reads EPEVTQTPSHQVTQMGQEVILRCVPISNHLYFYWYRQILGQKVEFLVSFYNNEISEKSEIFDDQFSVERPDGSNFTLKIRSTKLEDSAMYFCASRGGSSYNEQFFGPGTRLTVL.

This clonotype was picked up many times. The chain employs TRBV24-1 and TRBJ2-1; D possibly corresponds to TRBD2 (7 bases). The CDR3 totals 15 residues. Trimming removed 7 bases from V and 8 bases from J, with 20 bases in between. Germline CDR1 is KGHDR and CDR2 is SFDVKD. The CDR3: CATRGGGPNFDEQFF. Written as DNA, the CDR3 is TGTGCCACCAGGGGCGGGGGCCCGAATTTCGATGAGCAGTTCTTC.

A note on this clonotype: A much bigger clone sits one base away, suggesting this may be a read error. The CDR3 spells CASSFSGTASYEQYF. The CDR3 nucleotides read TGTGCCAGCAGCTTTTCCGGGACAGCCTCCTACGAGCAGTACTTC. The rearrangement joins TRBV7-9 to TRBJ2-7; 7 nucleotides line up with TRBD1. Germline values: CDR1 SEHNR, CDR2 FQNEAQ (reference sequence). V trimming: 3 bases; J trimming: 0 bases; junction bases outside the gene matches: 5. The CDR3 consists of 15 residues.

The rearrangement joins TRBV11-2 to TRBJ2-2, with 15 bases lining up with TRBD2. Germline CDR1 SGHAT, CDR2 FQNNGV. This CDR3 is 19 amino acids long. V was clipped by 2 bases and J by 7 bases; unmatched bases: 11. CDR3 nucleotide sequence: TGTGCCAGCAGCTTATTAGCCGGGACTAGCGGGAGGACCGGCGGGGAGCTGTTTTTT. It encodes CASSLLAGTSGRTGGELFF.

The chain links TRBV3-1 to TRBJ2-1; 8 bases align to TRBD2. Per the germline V gene, CDR1 is LGHDT and CDR2 is YNNKEL (reference sequence). Trimming cost V 4 bases and J 6 bases; bases outside gene matches: 14. The CDR3 consists of 17 residues. CDR3 nucleotides: TGTGCCAGCAGCCCTTCCTTTAGCGGGATTAGTGGCAATGAGCAGTTCTTC. Its translation: CASSPSFSGISGNEQFF.

This clonotype was detected ten times or more. The chain links TRBV12-3 or TRBV12-4 to TRBJ2-4; weak D call: TRBD2 (6 bases). V gave up 5 bases and J gave up 5 bases, with 22 bases separating them. CDR3 length: 17 amino acids. The CDR3 region has the DNA TGTGCCAGCAGTCGAGGGACTCCTCCTGAGGTCCAAAACATTCAGTACTTC. As protein: CASSRGTPPEVQNIQYF.

The V call is TRBV20-1, the J call TRBJ2-5, with D possibly matching TRBD1 (5 bases). This CDR3 comprises 14 residues. In germline, CDR1 is DFQATT, CDR2 SNEGSKA (reference sequence). Trimming left V 1 base short and J 1 base short, with 10 bases between. Written as DNA, the CDR3 is TGCAGTGCTAGAGTACAGGCCGTCCAAGAGACCCAGTACTTC. Encoded protein: CSARVQAVQETQYF.

The J gene is TRBJ2-7, the V gene TRBV12-3 or TRBV12-4, with D hard to call. V lost 5 bases and J lost 1, with 12 bases in between. This CDR3 has 14 residues. CDR3 residues: CASSIGKGSYEQYF. CDR3 DNA sequence: TGTGCCAGCAGTATTGGGAAGGGTTCCTACGAGCAGTACTTC.

This chain links TRBV4-1 with TRBJ2-1, with unresolved D. Trimming removed 1 base at V and 1 base at J, with 5 bases between. Germline V gene sequence: CDR1 MGHRA, CDR2 YSYEKL. This CDR3 spans 14 amino acids. CDR3: CASSQVGSYNEQFF. The DNA for the CDR3 is TGCGCCAGCAGCCAAGTAGGGTCCTACAATGAGCAGTTCTTC.

This clonotype was seen repeatedly, ten times or more. The chain is built from TRBV18 and TRBJ2-3, with 15 bases fitting TRBD2. The V gene end was trimmed by 3 bases and the J gene end by 0 bases; junction bases not matched to a gene: 4. Germline V gives CDR1 KGHSH, CDR2 LQKENI. The CDR3 is 18 residues long. The CDR3 protein is CASSPGLAGGTSTDTQYF. DNA for the CDR3: TGTGCCAGCTCACCTGGACTAGCGGGGGGGACTAGCACAGATACGCAGTATTTT.

The V call is TRBV5-1, the J call TRBJ2-7; D uncertain. V was shortened by 5 bases and J by 5 bases, with 17 bases between the two germline ends. This CDR3 spans 14 amino acids. CDR1 and CDR2 from the germline V gene are SGHRS and YFSETQ. CDR3 coding DNA: TGCGCCAGCAGTCCTAGACTTTCTGAGGACGAGCAGTACTTC. Translating it yields CASSPRLSEDEQYF. Based on the CDR3 plus reference TRBV5-1 and TRBJ2-7, the full variable domain is KAGVTQTPRYLIKTRGQQVTLSCSPISGHRSVSWYQQTPGQGLQFLFEYFSETQRNKGNFPGRFSGRQFSNSRSEMNVSTLELGDSALYLCASSPRLSEDEQYFGPGTRLTVT.

There are many counts of this clonotype. This sequence joins TRBV7-2 and TRBJ2-7; D is possibly TRBD1 or TRBD2 (5 bases each). V was clipped by 2 bases and J by 0 bases, with 8 bases between them. This CDR3 comprises 14 residues. Germline V gene data show CDR1 as SGHTA and CDR2 as FQGNSA. Written as DNA, the CDR3 is TGTGCCAGCAGCTTACAAGGGACCTCCTACGAGCAGTACTTC. Amino acids: CASSLQGTSYEQYF.

This clonotype occurred many times. The CDR3 reads CASSQEPGRPKNIQYF. DNA of the CDR3: TGTGCCAGCAGCCAAGAACCTGGCAGACCCAAAAACATTCAGTACTTC. This sequence joins TRBV3-1 and TRBJ2-4; the D is unclear. Germline assignment: CDR1 LGHDT and CDR2 YNNKEL (reference sequence). The CDR3 runs 16 residues. Trimming left V 0 bases short and J 2 bases short, with 11 bases between.

This clonotype was observed at least ten times. This sequence joins TRBV5-1 and TRBJ1-1; D call uncertain. The CDR3 contains 14 residues. Germline V gene sequence: CDR1 SGHRS, CDR2 YFSETQ. V was trimmed by 5 bases and J by 6 bases, leaving 17 bases between them. The CDR3 loop reads CASSTGRLGPEAFF. CDR3 nucleotide sequence: TGCGCCAGCAGTACGGGCCGCTTGGGCCCTGAAGCTTTCTTT.

This clonotype was seen a handful of times. This chain uses TRBV7-2 with TRBJ2-1; 12 nucleotides agree with TRBD2. Germline V CDR1 and CDR2: SGHTA, FQGNSA. With V trimmed by 1 base and J by 5 bases, 3 bases remained unmatched. The CDR3 has 16 amino acids. CDR3 residues: CASSLDRLAGDNEQFF. In DNA, the CDR3 is TGTGCCAGCAGCTTAGATCGACTAGCGGGAGACAATGAGCAGTTCTTC.

The chain employs TRBV10-3 and TRBJ2-1, with TRBD1 matching 8 bases. The ends lost 10 bases at V and 7 bases at J; junction bases unmatched: 9. The CDR3 has 13 residues. Looked up from germline, CDR1 is ENHRY and CDR2 is SYGVKD. The CDR3 loop reads CATRQGLGNEQFF. For the CDR3, the DNA is TGTGCCACCAGACAGGGGCTGGGGAATGAGCAGTTCTTC.

The V gene is TRBV5-1, the J gene TRBJ2-7, with 7 bases matching TRBD2. Germline CDR1 reads SGHRS; CDR2 reads YFSETQ. This CDR3 region has 15 residues. Trimming took 0 bases from V and 10 from J; bases not matched to a gene: 13. In DNA, the CDR3 is TGCGCCAGCAGCTTGGCCGTTGCGGGAGAGGGCGAACAGTACTTC. It specifies CASSLAVAGEGEQYF.

The chain employs TRBV28 and TRBJ1-5; the D is unclear. Germline V gene sequence: CDR1 MDHEN, CDR2 SYDVKM. The CDR3 length is 15 residues. The V end lost 3 bases, the J end lost 3 bases, and 12 bases lay between the germline ends. CDR3 residues: CASSLTVMLNQPQHF. CDR3 bases: TGTGCCAGCAGTTTGACTGTAATGCTCAATCAGCCCCAGCATTTT.

This clonotype has at least ten counts. The chain is built from TRBV20-1 and TRBJ2-1; 8 bases align to TRBD2. Germline V gene sequence: CDR1 DFQATT, CDR2 SNEGSKA (reference sequence). The V and J ends lost 6 bases and 2 bases, in that order; junction bases with no gene match: 6. The CDR3 extends over 14 amino acids. The CDR3 spells CSAPPGGAYNEQFF. The CDR3 DNA sequence: TGCAGTGCCCCCCCCGGGGGGGCCTACAATGAGCAGTTCTTC.